Below are 5 T cell receptor beta chains sequenced from a single sample in a study of T cell repertoires in cytomegalovirus infection. TCRdb re-analysed the reads in MiXCR, keeping a single row per CDR3 protein. The sample records a few hundred thousand distinct CDR3 sequences, approximately 17% being singletons. Sequencing was performed on CD8+ T cells from PBMCs. Source of these receptors: a human donor in good health (CMV status not recorded). Some clones in this sample may be carry-over from other donors' samples.

This clonotype was found a few times. The CDR3 bases are TGTGCCAGCACTGGGGACTCGGGGCGTCGGGAGCAGTACTTC. It codes for CASTGDSGRREQYF. This rearrangement joins TRBV27 to TRBJ2-7; D might be TRBD2 (6 bases). V was shortened by 7 bases and J by 7 bases, with 20 bases between the two germline ends. CDR3 length: 14 amino acids. Germline lookup yields CDR1 MNHEY and CDR2 SMNVEV (reference sequence).

This clonotype turned up a few times. The V gene is TRBV7-9, the J gene TRBJ2-1; 8 bases line up with TRBD2. The ends lost 1 base at V and 8 bases at J; junction bases unmatched: 4. CDR1 SEHNR and CDR2 FQNEAQ come from the germline V gene (reference sequence). The length of the CDR3 is 14 residues. CDR3 protein: CASSLGGLADEQFF. Written as DNA, the CDR3 is TGTGCCAGCAGCTTAGGCGGACTAGCCGATGAGCAGTTCTTC.

In this sample, this clonotype turned up many times. The rearrangement joins TRBV7-2 to TRBJ2-3, with 8 bases lining up with TRBD2. After removal of 3 bases from V and 6 bases from J, the junction contained 11 bases not matched to a gene. The CDR3 is made up of 16 amino acids. Germline CDR1 SGHTA, CDR2 FQGNSA. The CDR3 reads CASSFVAGQPVDTQYF. CDR3 in DNA: TGTGCCAGCAGCTTTGTAGCGGGGCAACCTGTCGATACGCAGTATTTT.

The chain links TRBV6-6 to TRBJ2-7; a weak D match, TRBD1 (7 bases). V was cut by 6 bases and J by 7 bases, with 22 bases left in between. The CDR3 has 15 residues. Germline values: CDR1 MNHNY, CDR2 SVGAGI (reference sequence). This chain's CDR3 is CASSQYASAGGEQYF. As DNA, the CDR3 is TGTGCCAGCAGCCAATACGCGTCGGCAGGGGGGGAGCAGTACTTC.

The chain joins TRBV27 to TRBJ2-7; unclear D gene. Germline V gene lookup returns CDR1 MNHEY and CDR2 SMNVEV (reference sequence). With 4 bases removed from V and 4 bases from J, the gap between germline ends came to 5 bases. The CDR3 runs to 11 residues. In DNA form, the CDR3 reads TGTGCCAGCAGTTCGAGGTACGAGCAGTACTTC. It is translated as CASSSRYEQYF.